The sequence of this TCR beta chain was determined in a study of blood T cell repertoires in COVID-19. In the study overall: Donors in the United States, Italy and Spain gave samples during acute or convalescent COVID-19.

CDR1 and CDR2 from the germline V gene are SNHLY and FYNNEI. The CDR3 extends over 16 amino acids. Trimming removed 2 bases from V and 2 bases from J; junction bases left unmatched: 6. The assay was immunoSEQ multiplex PCR, and TCRdb's table has in-frame clones only and misses some. In the table there are about 170,000 clones, around 80% of which are singletons. The TCR was taken from a woman in her 70s with COVID-19, enrolled during active disease. The chain couples TRBV2 to TRBJ1-2; 9 bases map to TRBD1. The sequenced sample was peripheral blood. The CDR3 coding sequence is TGTGCCAGCAGTGAAAGTGGGACAGGGTCGAACTATGGCTACACCTTC. It yields the protein CASSESGTGSNYGYTF.